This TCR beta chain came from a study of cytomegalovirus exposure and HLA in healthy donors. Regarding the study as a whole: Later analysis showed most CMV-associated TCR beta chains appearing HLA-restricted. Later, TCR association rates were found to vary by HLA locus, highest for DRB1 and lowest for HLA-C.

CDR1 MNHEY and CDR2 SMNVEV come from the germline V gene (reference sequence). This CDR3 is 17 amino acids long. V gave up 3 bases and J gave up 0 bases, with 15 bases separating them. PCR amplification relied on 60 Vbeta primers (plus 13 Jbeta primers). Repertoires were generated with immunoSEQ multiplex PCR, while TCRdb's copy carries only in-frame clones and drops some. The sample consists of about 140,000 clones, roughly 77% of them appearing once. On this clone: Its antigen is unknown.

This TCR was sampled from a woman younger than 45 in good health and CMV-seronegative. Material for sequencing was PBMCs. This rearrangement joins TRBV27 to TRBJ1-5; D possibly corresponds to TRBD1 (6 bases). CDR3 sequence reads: CASSLSPGTTSNQPQHF. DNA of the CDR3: TGTGCCAGCAGTTTGTCCCCCGGGACAACTAGCAATCAGCCCCAGCATTTT.